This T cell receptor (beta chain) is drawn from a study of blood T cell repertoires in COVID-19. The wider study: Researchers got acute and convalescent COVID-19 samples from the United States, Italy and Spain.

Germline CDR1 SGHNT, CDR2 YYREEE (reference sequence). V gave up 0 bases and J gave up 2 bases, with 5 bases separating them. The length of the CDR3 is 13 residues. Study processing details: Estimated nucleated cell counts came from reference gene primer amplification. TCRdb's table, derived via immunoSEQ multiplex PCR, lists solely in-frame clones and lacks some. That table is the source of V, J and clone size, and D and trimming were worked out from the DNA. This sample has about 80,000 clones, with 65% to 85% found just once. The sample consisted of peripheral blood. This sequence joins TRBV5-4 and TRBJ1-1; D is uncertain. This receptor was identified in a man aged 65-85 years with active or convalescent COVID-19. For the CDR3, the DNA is TGTGCCAGCAGCTTGGTTAGAAACACTGAAGCTTTCTTT. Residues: CASSLVRNTEAFF.